The clone carrying this T cell receptor beta chain was detected only once. In the source study's methods: Using reference gene primer amplification, nucleated cell counts were estimated. Repertoires were generated with immunoSEQ multiplex PCR, while TCRdb's copy carries only in-frame clones and drops some. The DNA gave D and trimming, while V, J and clone size come from that table. Altogether about 400,000 clones are present, more than 75% being singletons, with the ten largest covering about 2.9%. These data originate in a study of blood T cell repertoires in COVID-19. Study-level background: Some COVID-19 samples were acute and others convalescent; all came from the United States, Italy and Spain. Sources were T cells, B-cell-depleted T cells, or PBMCs; the material itself was cDNA or gDNA.

The length of the CDR3 is 15 residues. V lost 5 bases, J lost 0 bases, and 5 bases stayed unmatched. Germline loops: CDR1 SGHAT, CDR2 FQNNGV. The sequence came from a human donor in a cohort sampled during active COVID-19. This chain connects TRBV11-2 to TRBJ2-7, with 9 bases aligning to TRBD1. The specimen sequenced was peripheral blood. The CDR3 nucleotides are TGTGCCAGCAGCCAAGGACAGGGGAGCTCCTACGAGCAGTACTTC. This translates into CASSQGQGSSYEQYF.